This T cell receptor (beta chain) was recovered during a study of early T cells in non-severe SARS-CoV-2 infection. Study in general: Sequencing of bulk RNA from unsorted whole blood was done, without chain pairing.

V was clipped by 8 bases and J by 2 bases; unmatched bases: 12. The CDR3 is made up of 15 amino acids. The germline V gene encodes CDR1 MNHEY and CDR2 SMNVEV (reference sequence). TCRdb re-derived calls from the 5' RACE reads in MiXCR, one entry per CDR3 protein. The sample contains around 33,000 distinct CDR3 sequences, roughly 5.1% of which appear only once. Points on this clonotype: What it recognizes is unknown.

Study results and caveats: Sequences matched to VDJdb favored anti-spike CD8 responses, while private and CD4 specificities were missed.

The sample consisted of whole blood. The chain links TRBV27 to TRBJ2-7, with TRBD2 matching over 7 bases. The TCR was taken from an adult who was a healthcare worker with PCR-confirmed SARS-CoV-2 infection or an uninfected control (not recorded which). The CDR3 nucleotides are TGTGCCAGCTGTAGGTTGGGGGGGGATGCCTACGAGCAGTACTTC. It specifies CASCRLGGDAYEQYF.